This T cell receptor (beta chain) was identified in a study of beta chain features in type 1 diabetes. Broader study findings: Within each of all four CD4+ subsets, Type 1 diabetes patients had TCRB CDR3s that were moderately but significantly shorter.

Donors contributed one heparinised blood draw apiece, averaging approximately 120 mL. The purity of all sorted populations exceeded 98%. Expressed TCRB transcripts were sequenced after all isolated RNA was converted to cDNA. Here immunoSEQ multiplex PCR was the method, and the copy in TCRdb shows in-frame clones only, minus some. The repertoire holds 55,000 to 85,000 clones, roughly half seen once, with 0.7% in the top ten. This clone showed up just a few times. Its antigen is as yet unknown. V trimming: 6 bases; J trimming: 6 bases; junction bases outside the gene matches: 16. This CDR3 contains 18 residues. Germline lookup yields CDR1 SNHLY and CDR2 FYNNEI.

This rearrangement joins TRBV2 to TRBJ2-1; 11 positions match TRBD2. Sequencing used central memory CD4+ T cells from blood. This sequence originates from a man aged 25 to 45 with type 1 diabetes. CDR3 nucleotide sequence: TGTGCCAGCAGGTACACCACGACCGGGACTAGCGGCCCCAATGAGCAGTTCTTC. It is translated as CASRYTTTGTSGPNEQFF.